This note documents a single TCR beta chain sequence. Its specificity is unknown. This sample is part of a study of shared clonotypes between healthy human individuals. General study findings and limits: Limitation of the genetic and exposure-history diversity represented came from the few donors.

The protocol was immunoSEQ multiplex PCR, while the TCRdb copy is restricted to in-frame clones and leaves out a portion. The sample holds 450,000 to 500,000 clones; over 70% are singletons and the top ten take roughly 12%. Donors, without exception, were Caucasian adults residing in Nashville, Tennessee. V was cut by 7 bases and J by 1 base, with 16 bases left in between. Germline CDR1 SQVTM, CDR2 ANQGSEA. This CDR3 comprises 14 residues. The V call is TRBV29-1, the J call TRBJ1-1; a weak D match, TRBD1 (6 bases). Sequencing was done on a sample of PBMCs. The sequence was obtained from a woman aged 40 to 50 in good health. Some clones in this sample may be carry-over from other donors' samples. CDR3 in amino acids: CSGGRRLSNTEAFF. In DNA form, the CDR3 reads TGCAGCGGGGGGCGGCGGTTATCGAACACTGAAGCTTTCTTT.